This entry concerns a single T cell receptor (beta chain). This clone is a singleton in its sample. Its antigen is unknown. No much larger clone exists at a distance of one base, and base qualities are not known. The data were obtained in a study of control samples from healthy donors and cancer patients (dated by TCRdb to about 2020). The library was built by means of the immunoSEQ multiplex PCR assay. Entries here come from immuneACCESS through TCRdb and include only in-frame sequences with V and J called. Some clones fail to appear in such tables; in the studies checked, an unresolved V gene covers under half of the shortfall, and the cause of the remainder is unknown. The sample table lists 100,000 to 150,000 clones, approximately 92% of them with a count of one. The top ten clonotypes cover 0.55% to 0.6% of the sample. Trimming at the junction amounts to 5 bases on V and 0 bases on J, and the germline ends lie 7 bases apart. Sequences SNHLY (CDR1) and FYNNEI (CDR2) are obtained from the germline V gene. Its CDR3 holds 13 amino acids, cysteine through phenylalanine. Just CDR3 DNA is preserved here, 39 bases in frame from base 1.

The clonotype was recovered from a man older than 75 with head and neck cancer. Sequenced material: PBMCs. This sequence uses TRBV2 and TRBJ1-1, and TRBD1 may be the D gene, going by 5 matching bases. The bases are TGTGCCAGCAGTCGGGACTTGAACACTGAAGCTTTCTTT. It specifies CASSRDLNTEAFF.